The sequence of this T cell receptor (beta chain) was determined in a study of blood T cell repertoires in COVID-19. Germline lookup yields CDR1 SGHAT and CDR2 FQNNGV. The CDR3 extends over 15 amino acids. With 4 bases removed from V and 0 bases from J, the gap between germline ends came to 10 bases. Data came from immunoSEQ multiplex PCR; TCRdb stores just in-frame clones and leaves some out. Among roughly 200,000 clones listed, roughly 80% were seen once. This clone was picked up a small number of times. What was sequenced was peripheral blood. The clonotype originates from a man between 45 and 60 years old with active or convalescent COVID-19. This rearrangement joins TRBV11-2 to TRBJ1-3; perhaps TRBD1 as D (5 bases). The DNA for the CDR3 is TGTGCCAGCAGCTCCAGGGTCTACTCTGGAAACACCATATATTTT. Residues: CASSSRVYSGNTIYF.